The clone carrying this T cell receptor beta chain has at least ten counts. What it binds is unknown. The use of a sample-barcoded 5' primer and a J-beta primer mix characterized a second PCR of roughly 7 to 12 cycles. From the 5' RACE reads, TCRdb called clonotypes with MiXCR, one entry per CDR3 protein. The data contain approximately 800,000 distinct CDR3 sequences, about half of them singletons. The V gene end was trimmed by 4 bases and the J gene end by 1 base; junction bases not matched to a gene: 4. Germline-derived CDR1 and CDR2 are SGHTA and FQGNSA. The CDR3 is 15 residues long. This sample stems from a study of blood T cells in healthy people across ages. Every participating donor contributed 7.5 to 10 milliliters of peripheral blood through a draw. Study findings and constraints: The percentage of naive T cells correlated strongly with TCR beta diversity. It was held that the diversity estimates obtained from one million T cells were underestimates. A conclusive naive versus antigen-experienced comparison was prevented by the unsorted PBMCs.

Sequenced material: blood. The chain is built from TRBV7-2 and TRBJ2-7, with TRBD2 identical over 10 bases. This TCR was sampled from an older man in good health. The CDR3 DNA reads TGTGCCAGCAGCTCTACTAGCGGGGTATCCTACGAGCAGTACTTC. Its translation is CASSSTSGVSYEQYF.